The subject of this entry is one T cell receptor beta chain. Germline lookup yields CDR1 SGHNT and CDR2 YYREEE (reference sequence). The CDR3 sequence is 15 residues long. V lost 0 bases, J lost 1 base, and 10 bases lay in between. The data belong to a study of long-term antiretroviral therapy in people with HIV. About the study: The study's earliest collections predate the 2015 immediate-ART recommendation by about a decade.

They ran version v3.0 of the immunoSEQ assay at survey level. Here immunoSEQ multiplex PCR was the method, and the copy in TCRdb shows in-frame clones only, minus some. The sample shows 20,000 to 25,000 clones, approximately 89% of them seen only once. Every one of the donors gave at least one pre-ART PBMC sample and at least two post-ART PBMC samples. Every single participant having HIV got treatment inside the United States. The V call is TRBV5-4, the J call TRBJ1-1; a possible D gene is TRBD1 (6 bases). The sequence derives from a woman aged 45-60 years with HIV. Sequencing was performed on unsorted PBMCs, taken about 2.7 years after starting antiretroviral therapy. DNA of the CDR3: TGTGCCAGCAGCTTGGTGGGGGCGGGGAACACTGAAGCTTTCTTT. As protein: CASSLVGAGNTEAFF. The variable domain in full, completed from reference TRBV5-4 and TRBJ1-1, reads ETGVTQSPTHLIKTRGQQVTLRCSSQSGHNTVSWYQQALGQGPQFIFQYYREEENGRGNFPPRFSGLQFPNYSSELNVNALELDDSALYLCASSLVGAGNTEAFFGQGTRLTVV.